The clone carrying this T cell receptor (beta chain) has just a few counts. The data are from a study of blood T cell repertoires in COVID-19. Study overall: The United States, Italy and Spain provided the acute and convalescent COVID-19 samples.

Authors' processing steps: Reference gene primer amplification yielded estimated nucleated cell counts. Sequenced by immunoSEQ multiplex PCR; TCRdb stores in-frame clones only, minus some. V and J calls plus clone size are reproduced from that table; the DNA served to infer D and trimming. The sample carries about 160,000 clones, approximately 80% recorded once. Germline CDR1 reads ENHRY; CDR2 reads SYGVKD. With V trimmed by 10 bases and J by 4 bases, 10 bases remained unmatched. The CDR3 contains 14 residues. This TCR derives from a man aged 60-69 years with acute or convalescent COVID-19. The sample consisted of peripheral blood. V and J are TRBV10-3 and TRBJ2-5; TRBD2 aligns across 9 bases. The chain's CDR3 is CATGGGGAAETQYF. The DNA for the CDR3 is TGTGCCACTGGCGGCGGGGGGGCGGCAGAGACCCAGTACTTC.